This T cell receptor (beta chain) was documented in a study of spatial heterogeneity in lung cancer. This clonotype was found many times. The antigen is unknown. Every TCR cDNA molecule carried a tag that served as a unique molecular identifier. TCRdb fed the 5' RACE reads into MiXCR, producing one record per CDR3 protein. The repertoire holds 70,000 to 90,000 distinct CDR3 sequences, with less than 15% as singletons. The time point: sample taken at primary tumor resection. Whole RNA obtained from tumor, nontumor lung or frozen PBMC underwent sequencing without sorting. The cohort: 70 to 75 early-stage, untreated non-small cell lung cancer patients. Trimming shortened V by 1 base and J by 2 bases, and 10 bases separated the two germline ends. The germline gives CDR1 LGHNA, CDR2 YSLEER. This CDR3 comprises 15 residues. General study points: Resection blood, more than follow-up blood, showed ubiquitous expanded tumor TCRs.

Source: PBMCs, taken at surgery. The source of this sequence is a male donor with early-stage non-small cell lung cancer. The rearrangement links TRBV4-3 to TRBJ2-3; maybe TRBD2 (5 bases). CDR3 loop: CASSQALANTDTQYF. CDR3 bases: TGCGCCAGCAGCCAAGCGCTAGCTAACACAGATACGCAGTATTTT.